The 6 T cell receptor beta chains presented below share a single source sample, sequenced in a study of OX40 agonist ivuxolimab in advanced cancers. The table came from immunoSEQ multiplex PCR; TCRdb's copy has only in-frame clones and leaves some out. Of 60,000 to 80,000 clones listed, 80% to 90% were seen once; the top ten hold 5%. Sequenced material: CD4+ or CD8+ T cells sorted from blood, taken in a trial of the OX40 agonist ivuxolimab. These receptors came from an adult with an advanced solid tumor such as melanoma, head and neck, liver or kidney cancer.

About this clone itself: Possible read error: a much larger clone is one base away. The chain employs TRBV6-4 and TRBJ2-2; perhaps TRBD2 as D (5 bases). The CDR3 spans 13 residues. The germline V and J ends were trimmed by 2 bases and 4 bases, with 5 bases remaining between them. From germline, CDR1 is MRHNA and CDR2 SNTAGT. CDR3 sequence: CASSDRGTGELFF. The DNA for the CDR3 is TGTGCCAGCAGTGACCGGGGCACCGGGGAGCTGTTTTTT.

This clone was recorded a few times. The chain recombines TRBV6-5 with TRBJ1-2; no clear D gene. Trimming stripped 5 bases from V and 7 bases from J, with 14 bases between. The CDR3 runs 13 residues. Germline V gives CDR1 MNHEY, CDR2 SVGAGI. CDR3 sequence: CASSRPYEGGYTF. DNA of the CDR3: TGTGCCAGCAGTCGACCATATGAGGGTGGCTACACCTTC.

A single count supports this clone. This chain uses TRBV4-1 with TRBJ1-2; 10 bases fit TRBD1. CDR3 length equals 15 residues. J gave up 8 bases and V 1 base, and 7 bases lay outside the gene matches. In germline, CDR1 is MGHRA, CDR2 YSYEKL. As DNA, the CDR3 is TGCGCCAGCAGCCAAGTCATCGGGACAGGGGAGGGCTACACCTTC. It specifies CASSQVIGTGEGYTF.

The chain has TRBV25-1 and TRBJ2-7; D is possibly TRBD1 (6 bases). Per germline, CDR1 MGHDK and CDR2 SYGVNS. This CDR3 region has 12 residues. Trimming stripped 7 bases from V and 5 bases from J, with 12 bases between. Here the CDR3 DNA reads TGTGCCAGCACAGGGGTGGCAAACGAGCAGTACTTC. This codes for CASTGVANEQYF.

This chain uses TRBV19 with TRBJ1-1, with a tentative D call TRBD1 (6 bases). CDR3 size: 13 residues. Germline V gene lookup returns CDR1 LNHDA and CDR2 SQIVND (reference sequence). Trimming stripped 9 bases from V and 3 bases from J, with 14 bases between. Written as DNA, the CDR3 is TGTGCCAGCAACAGGGAGGGGGACACTGAAGCTTTCTTT. It codes for CASNREGDTEAFF.

The rearrangement uses TRBV25-1 and TRBJ1-2, with D unclear. The CDR3 has 15 amino acids. Germline CDR1 MGHDK, CDR2 SYGVNS. Trimming took 1 base from V and 0 from J, leaving 9 bases between them. The chain's CDR3 is CASSELAGTNYGYTF. In DNA, the CDR3 is TGTGCCAGCAGTGAATTGGCTGGAACTAACTATGGCTACACCTTC.